The following is a T cell receptor (beta chain) sequence with its context. Its antigen is as yet unknown. The data are from a study of T cells in severe cutaneous drug reactions. Bulk and single-cell libraries used iRepertoire multiplex PCR with TCR subtype-specific primers. From its re-call of the multiplex PCR reads, TCRdb lists each CDR3 protein once, without DNA. This repertoire comprises roughly 7,000 distinct CDR3 sequences; its ten largest clones make up less than 35%. Findings of the study overall: A public TCRbeta CDR3 appeared in all seven CBZ-SJS/TEN blister samples, averaging roughly 15%. TRBV12-4 use rose strongly in carbamazepine-induced Stevens-Johnson syndrome or toxic epidermal necrolysis, averaging around 30% in blister cells and approximately 5% in PBMC.

The CDR3 totals 16 residues. Germline V gene sequence: CDR1 MDHEN, CDR2 SYDVKM. The donors had carbamazepine-induced Stevens-Johnson syndrome or toxic epidermal necrolysis. Specimen: cells from a skin blister. The TCR comes from a human donor with toxic epidermal necrolysis, a severe cutaneous drug reaction. V is TRBV28 and J is TRBJ2-7; as DNA is missing, the TRBD1 call by TCRdb cannot be tested. The CDR3 sequence is CASSKTGTGTQYEQYF.